The following is a T cell receptor beta chain sequence with its context. Its antigen is still unknown. These data originate in a study of cytomegalovirus exposure and HLA in healthy donors. Study-level findings and limits: Researchers catalogued approximately 160 TCR beta chains as cytomegalovirus-associated. An analysis done earlier found most TCR beta V segments productive about 90% or about 30% of the time.

60 Vbeta and 13 Jbeta primers were used in PCR. Libraries were prepared by immunoSEQ multiplex PCR; TCRdb keeps only in-frame clonotypes and omits some of them. The sample consists of roughly 100,000 clones, roughly 80% of them appearing once. This clonotype was sampled from a man aged 35 to 55 in good health and CMV-seronegative. Sample: PBMCs.

CDR3: CASRDRTSNQPQHF. Here the CDR3 DNA reads TGTGCCAGCAGGGACAGGACAAGCAATCAGCCCCAGCATTTT. The genes are TRBV27 and TRBJ1-5, with TRBD1 matching over 7 bases. This CDR3 contains 14 residues. Trimming took 6 bases from V and 1 from J; bases not matched to a gene: 3. From germline, CDR1 is MNHEY and CDR2 SMNVEV (reference sequence).